A selection of T cell receptor beta chains follows, all from one sample in a study of T cells expressing NK-cell markers. TCRdb reprocessed the 5' RACE reads and reports one entry per CDR3 protein, with no DNA. The listing records 500,000 to 700,000 distinct CDR3 sequences. The sequenced material came from blood T cells: a sorted CD56 or NKG2C T cell subset, CD4+ or CD8+ T cells, or bulk PBMC T cells (not recorded which). These TCRs come from a man younger than 30 in good health. Both conserved end residues are part of each CDR3.

v_call: TRBV20-1
j_call: TRBJ2-5
cdr3_aa: CSARDLREMETQYF

v_call: TRBV20-1
j_call: TRBJ2-3
cdr3_aa: CSARDLKRLAGGYTQYF

v_call: TRBV7-2
j_call: TRBJ2-6
cdr3_aa: CASSLSPSRDRFSGANVLTF

v_call: TRBV18
j_call: TRBJ2-3
cdr3_aa: CASSLSGSTPDTQYF

v_call: TRBV5-5
j_call: TRBJ2-1
cdr3_aa: CASNLFGTASYNEQFF

v_call: TRBV12-3/TRBV12-4
j_call: TRBJ2-6
cdr3_aa: CASSSGRTGLSGANVLTF

v_call: TRBV10-2
j_call: TRBJ2-1
cdr3_aa: CASSQTSGNNEQFF

v_call: TRBV9
j_call: TRBJ2-3
cdr3_aa: CASSVNTGWADTQYF

v_call: TRBV12-3/TRBV12-4
j_call: TRBJ1-4
cdr3_aa: CASTDDRGNEKLFF

v_call: TRBV6-5
j_call: TRBJ2-3
cdr3_aa: CASSSRLGTGTDTQYF

v_call: TRBV4-2
j_call: TRBJ2-3
cdr3_aa: CASSQEAGLDTQYF

v_call: TRBV5-1
j_call: TRBJ2-1
cdr3_aa: CASSPPLAGSNEQFF

v_call: TRBV20-1
j_call: TRBJ2-3
cdr3_aa: CSARTSSTDTQYF

v_call: TRBV12-3/TRBV12-4
j_call: TRBJ2-1
cdr3_aa: CASSLSGRPYNEQFF

v_call: TRBV12-3/TRBV12-4
j_call: TRBJ2-2
cdr3_aa: CASSSGVGELFF

v_call: TRBV20-1
j_call: TRBJ2-5
cdr3_aa: CSAREGSLFETQYF

v_call: TRBV12-3/TRBV12-4
j_call: TRBJ2-1
cdr3_aa: CASSGVSGPSYNEQFF

v_call: TRBV20-1
j_call: TRBJ2-3
cdr3_aa: CSVNPPNTDTQYF

v_call: TRBV12-3/TRBV12-4
j_call: TRBJ2-2
cdr3_aa: CASTHTGELFF

v_call: TRBV7-8
j_call: TRBJ2-3
cdr3_aa: CASTEVADLRTDTQYF

v_call: TRBV7-8
j_call: TRBJ2-5
cdr3_aa: CASSLAAFQETQYF

v_call: TRBV5-1
j_call: TRBJ1-2
cdr3_aa: CASSLEAIYGYTF

v_call: TRBV5-1
j_call: TRBJ2-3
cdr3_aa: CASSWGTGRSTDTQYF

v_call: TRBV7-2
j_call: TRBJ2-3
cdr3_aa: CASSPTSGRAGGDTQYF

v_call: TRBV20-1
j_call: TRBJ2-4
cdr3_aa: CSARVTGAKNIQYF

v_call: TRBV20-1
j_call: TRBJ2-5
cdr3_aa: CSAASGAKGGETQYF

v_call: TRBV18
j_call: TRBJ2-3
cdr3_aa: CASSPLRDTQYF

v_call: TRBV9
j_call: TRBJ2-5
cdr3_aa: CASSIGVGGRETQYF

v_call: TRBV6-1
j_call: TRBJ2-7
cdr3_aa: CASSTTPSGTRDEQYF